One and the same sample provided the 20 T cell receptor beta chains below, sequenced in a study of CD8+CD57+ T cells in acquired aplastic anemia. CDR3 and TCR beta VDJ profiling relied on genomic DNA as the template. Each CDR3 protein gets one entry after TCRdb re-called the reads with MiXCR. Here the sample spans 180,000 or so distinct CDR3 sequences, about 47% being singletons. The specimen was sorted CD4+, CD8+, or CD8+CD57+ T cells (not recorded which) from PBMCs. The receptor source for this set is a human donor in good health.

As concerns this clonotype: At one boundary the junction diverges from the germline segment, which might be a read error. The chain joins TRBV19 to TRBJ2-7; 7 nucleotides line up with TRBD2. The CDR3 is 14 residues long. In germline, CDR1 is LNHDA, CDR2 SQIVND (reference sequence). The CDR3 protein is CASGSSGDPYEQCF. Here the CDR3 DNA reads TGTGCCAGTGGCTCTAGCGGAGATCCTTACGAGCAGTGCTTC.

This clonotype has at least ten counts. The V and J genes are TRBV5-1 and TRBJ2-1, with 7 bases fitting TRBD1. Germline V gene data show CDR1 as SGHRS and CDR2 as YFSETQ. V lost 4 bases to trimming and J lost 11 bases; unmatched junction nucleotides: 12. CDR3 length equals 14 residues. CDR3 sequence reads: CASSPTPTGVKQFF. CDR3 DNA sequence: TGCGCCAGCAGCCCTACCCCTACAGGGGTGAAGCAGTTCTTC.

As for this clonotype: This could be a read error, since a much larger clone is one nucleotide away. This chain uses TRBV7-9 with TRBJ2-3; D might be TRBD2 (5 bases). This CDR3 region has 13 residues. CDR1 and CDR2 from the germline V gene are SEHNR and FQNEAQ (reference sequence). The CDR3 protein is CASGSGRTDTQYF. In nucleotides, the CDR3 is TGCGCCAGCGGCTCCGGCCGCACAGATACGCAGTATTTT.

The V and J genes are TRBV9 and TRBJ2-7; 8 bases map to TRBD2. This CDR3 comprises 14 residues. V shed 3 bases, J shed 5 bases, and the junction held 7 bases outside the gene matches. CDR1 is SGDLS and CDR2 is YYNGEE in the germline V gene. The CDR3 loop reads CASSGMREDHEQYF. In nucleotides, the CDR3 is TGTGCCAGCAGCGGTATGCGGGAGGATCACGAGCAGTACTTC.

The rearrangement links TRBV20-1 to TRBJ1-2; 9 positions match TRBD1. V was clipped by 0 bases and J by 4 bases; unmatched bases: 9. The CDR3 contains 16 residues. The germline V gene encodes CDR1 DFQATT and CDR2 SNEGSKA (reference sequence). The CDR3 nucleotides are TGCAGTGCTAGAGATTCCCAAACACAGGGGGCCTATGGCTACACCTTC. It specifies CSARDSQTQGAYGYTF.

The chain links TRBV10-3 to TRBJ2-3; D is perhaps TRBD2 (5 bases). Germline values: CDR1 ENHRY, CDR2 SYGVKD. Trimming cost V 9 bases and J 0 bases, with 13 bases left between them. The CDR3 runs to 14 residues. CDR3 sequence reads: CAIRGAASTDTQYF. The CDR3 DNA follows: TGTGCCATTCGGGGAGCGGCTAGCACAGATACGCAGTATTTT.

This rearrangement joins TRBV7-9 to TRBJ2-7, with no clear D. CDR3 length: 10 amino acids. Germline-derived CDR1 and CDR2 are SEHNR and FQNEAQ (reference sequence). V was shortened by 4 bases and J by 7 bases, with 5 bases between the two germline ends. This CDR3 reads CASSSSEQYF. Written as DNA, the CDR3 is TGTGCCAGCAGCTCCTCAGAGCAGTACTTC. The full variable domain, rest sourced from reference TRBV7-9 and TRBJ2-7, is DTGVSQNPRHKITKRGQNVTFRCDPISEHNRLYWYRQTLGQGPEFLTYFQNEAQLEKSRLLSDRFSAERPKGSFSTLEIQRTEQGDSAMYLCASSSSEQYFGPGTRLTVT.

In its sample, this clonotype was seen many times. This chain links TRBV20-1 with TRBJ1-3; the D is unclear. Germline-derived CDR1 and CDR2 are DFQATT and SNEGSKA (reference sequence). The CDR3 length is 14 residues. Deletions cut 1 base from V and 4 bases from J, with 11 bases between. The CDR3 DNA reads as TGCAGTGCTAGAGGGGCGGACGTGGGAAACACCATATATTTT. It translates to CSARGADVGNTIYF.

This clonotype occurred many times. V usage is TRBV20-1 and J usage is TRBJ2-7, with D tentatively TRBD2 (5 bases). CDR1 and CDR2 from the germline V gene are DFQATT and SNEGSKA (reference sequence). V gave up 3 bases and J gave up 2 bases, with 11 bases separating them. This CDR3 contains 13 residues. Here the CDR3 reads CSARNDGTYEQYF. In nucleotides, the CDR3 is TGCAGTGCTAGGAACGACGGGACCTACGAGCAGTACTTC.

V gene TRBV10-3 combines with J gene TRBJ1-1; D is possibly TRBD1 (6 bases). Trimming took off 6 bases at V and 1 base at J, with 15 bases between the two ends. Germline CDR1 and CDR2: ENHRY and SYGVKD. CDR3 length equals 15 residues. This CDR3 is CAISGLGRGNTEAFF. CDR3 nucleotide sequence: TGTGCCATCAGCGGACTAGGCAGGGGGAACACTGAAGCTTTCTTT.

This clonotype was found once. Possible read error: a much larger clone is one base away. The CDR3 DNA follows: TGTACCAGCAGCTCCGGCCACGGCACAGATACGCAGTATTTT. Translating gives CTSSSGHGTDTQYF. The chain uses TRBV11-3 and TRBJ2-3; no reliable D call. Germline loops: CDR1 SGHNT, CDR2 YENEEA. CDR3 size: 14 residues. The variable domain in full, with the rest retrieved from reference TRBV11-3 and TRBJ2-3, is EAGVVQSPRYKIIEKKQPVAFWCNPISGHNTLYWYLQNLGQGPELLIRYENEEAVDDSQLPKDRFSAERLKGVDSTLKIQPAELGDSAVYLCTSSSGHGTDTQYFGPGTRLTVL.

This clonotype was seen at least ten times. This chain links TRBV29-1 with TRBJ2-3; D may correspond to TRBD1 or TRBD2 (5 bases each). Between the trimmed V and J ends, which lost 7 bases and 4 bases, there was a span of 12 bases. There are 12 residues in the CDR3. Germline V lookup: CDR1 SQVTM, CDR2 ANQGSEA. The CDR3 region has the DNA TGCAGCGCCGAGGGGCTCTCAGATACGCAGTATTTT. It encodes CSAEGLSDTQYF.

Many counts were recorded for this clonotype. The V and J genes are TRBV3-1 and TRBJ2-5, with D hard to call. Germline V gene sequence: CDR1 LGHDT, CDR2 YNNKEL (reference sequence). Between the trimmed V and J ends, which lost 1 base and 5 bases, there was a span of 8 bases. The CDR3 loop spans 13 amino acids. CDR3 bases: TGTGCCAGCAGCCAAGGGCACAGCGAGACCCAGTACTTC. Translation gives CASSQGHSETQYF.

This clonotype has a count of ten or more. The chain combines TRBV20-1 with TRBJ2-6; the match to TRBD1 covers 9 bases. The CDR3 length is 16 residues. The J segment lost 3 bases and the V segment lost 5 bases, leaving 8 bases of the junction unmatched. The germline V gene has CDR1 DFQATT and CDR2 SNEGSKA (reference sequence). CDR3 residues: CSAHGQGQGGANVLTF. The CDR3 coding sequence is TGCAGTGCTCACGGACAGGGGCAGGGTGGGGCCAACGTCCTGACTTTC.

This clonotype was detected a few times. The J gene is TRBJ2-1, the V gene TRBV6-1; D may be TRBD1 or TRBD2 (5 bases each). The V gene's germline CDR1 is MNHNS and CDR2 SASEGT. The CDR3 totals 15 residues. With 6 bases removed from V and 8 bases from J, the gap between germline ends came to 20 bases. This chain's CDR3 is CASRPGLLGGHEQFF. DNA of the CDR3: TGTGCCAGCAGACCGGGGCTCCTGGGTGGGCATGAGCAGTTCTTC.

This sequence joins TRBV20-1 and TRBJ1-1; the D is unclear. The CDR3 loop spans 12 amino acids. V was cut by 3 bases and J by 6 bases, with 11 bases left in between. Germline assignment: CDR1 DFQATT and CDR2 SNEGSKA (reference sequence). CDR3 in amino acids: CSARDGDAEAFF. In DNA form, the CDR3 reads TGCAGTGCTAGGGACGGGGATGCTGAAGCTTTCTTT.

This clonotype was counted many times. The rearrangement joins TRBV24-1 to TRBJ2-2; D uncertain. Germline lookup yields CDR1 KGHDR and CDR2 SFDVKD. CDR3 length: 15 amino acids. Trimming took off 3 bases at V and 6 bases at J, with 13 bases between the two ends. This chain's CDR3 is CATSDPALPAGELFF. The CDR3 DNA reads as TGTGCCACCAGTGATCCAGCCCTCCCGGCCGGGGAGCTGTTTTTT.

The sample holds a few counts of this clonotype. V and J are TRBV10-1 and TRBJ1-1; unclear D gene. CDR1 and CDR2 (germline): WNHNN, SYGVQD (reference sequence). This CDR3 spans 13 amino acids. V was shortened by 7 bases and J by 0 bases, with 9 bases between the two germline ends. In nucleotides, the CDR3 is TGCGCCAGCACGAAGGACCTGAACACTGAAGCTTTCTTT. It encodes CASTKDLNTEAFF.

This clonotype has only one observation. The V call is TRBV24-1, the J call TRBJ2-1, with D uncertain. Germline V gene data show CDR1 as KGHDR and CDR2 as SFDVKD. The CDR3 loop spans 15 amino acids. V was trimmed by 2 bases and J by 6 bases, leaving 13 bases between them. As DNA, the CDR3 is TGTGCCACCAGTGATTCCGTCTATCTGGGCAATGAGCAGTTCTTC. Amino acid sequence: CATSDSVYLGNEQFF.

This clonotype was counted ten times or more. This chain uses TRBV5-1 with TRBJ2-2; 8 nucleotides agree with TRBD2. Germline CDR1 reads SGHRS; CDR2 reads YFSETQ. CDR3 size: 15 residues. Losses at the gene ends were 2 bases for V and 6 bases for J; bases not matched to a gene: 6. In DNA form, the CDR3 reads TGCGCCAGCAGCTTAAGGACTAGCTCTCCCGGGGAGCTGTTTTTT. Amino acids: CASSLRTSSPGELFF.